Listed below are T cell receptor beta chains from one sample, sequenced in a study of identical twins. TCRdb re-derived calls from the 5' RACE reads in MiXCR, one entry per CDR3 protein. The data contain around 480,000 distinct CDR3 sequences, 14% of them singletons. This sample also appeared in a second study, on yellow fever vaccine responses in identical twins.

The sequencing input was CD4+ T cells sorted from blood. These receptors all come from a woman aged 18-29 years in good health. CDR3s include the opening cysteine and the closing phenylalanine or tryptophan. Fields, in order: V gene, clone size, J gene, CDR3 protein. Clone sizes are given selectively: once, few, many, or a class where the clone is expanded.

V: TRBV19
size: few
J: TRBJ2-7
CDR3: CASSASGWGYEQYF

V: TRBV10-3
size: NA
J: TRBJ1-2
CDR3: CAISGGRNYGYTF

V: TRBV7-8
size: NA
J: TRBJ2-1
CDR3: CASSIDRGSYNEQFF

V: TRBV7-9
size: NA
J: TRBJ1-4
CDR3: CASTFSGVGGEKLFF

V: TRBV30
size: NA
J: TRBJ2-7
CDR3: CAWGDRDHEQYF

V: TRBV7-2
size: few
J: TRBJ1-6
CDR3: CASSLSGGVNSPLHF

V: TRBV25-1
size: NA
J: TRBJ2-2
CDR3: CASTNLNTGELFF

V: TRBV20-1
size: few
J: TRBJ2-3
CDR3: CSARRGGGLDTQYF

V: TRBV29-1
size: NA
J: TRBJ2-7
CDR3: CSATGQGYEQYF

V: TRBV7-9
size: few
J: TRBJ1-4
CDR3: CASSSLGRTAADEKLFF

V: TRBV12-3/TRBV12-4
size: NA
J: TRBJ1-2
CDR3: CASSLGDRNLYGYTF

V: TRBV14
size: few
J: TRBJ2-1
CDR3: CASSRLAGRYEQFF

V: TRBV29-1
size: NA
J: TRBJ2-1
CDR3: CSVEGHPRTGGYNEQFF

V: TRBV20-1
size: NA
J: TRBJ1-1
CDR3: CSAMTGNTEAFF

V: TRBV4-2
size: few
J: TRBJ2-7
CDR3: CASSQDPPIPLAGYEYEQYF

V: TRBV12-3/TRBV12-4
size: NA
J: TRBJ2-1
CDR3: CAIRLDAYNEQFF

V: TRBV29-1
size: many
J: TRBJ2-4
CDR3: CSAGGAKNIQYF

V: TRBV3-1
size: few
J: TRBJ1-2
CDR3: CASSPEGRRFGYGYTF

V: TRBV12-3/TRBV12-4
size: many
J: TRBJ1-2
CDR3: CASSLQGNYGYTF

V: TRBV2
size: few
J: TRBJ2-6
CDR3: CASIAGNDVLTF

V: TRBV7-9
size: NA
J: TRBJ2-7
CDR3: CASSANKAYEQYF

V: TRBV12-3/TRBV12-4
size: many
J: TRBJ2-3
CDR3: CASSGVSGDGDTQYF

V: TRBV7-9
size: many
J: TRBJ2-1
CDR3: CASSDTKGPDEQFF

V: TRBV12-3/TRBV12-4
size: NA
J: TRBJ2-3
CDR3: CASRRTTGSEDTQYF